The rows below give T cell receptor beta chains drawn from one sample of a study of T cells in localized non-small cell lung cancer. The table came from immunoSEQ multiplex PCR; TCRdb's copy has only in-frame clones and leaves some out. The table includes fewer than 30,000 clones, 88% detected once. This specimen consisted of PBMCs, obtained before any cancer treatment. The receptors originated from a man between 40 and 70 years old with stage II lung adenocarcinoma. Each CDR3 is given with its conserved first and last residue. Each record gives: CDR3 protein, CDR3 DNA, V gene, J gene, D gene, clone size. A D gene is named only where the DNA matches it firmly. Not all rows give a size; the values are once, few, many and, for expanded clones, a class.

CASSPGTSGAILYNEQFF,TGTGCCAGCAGTCCTGGGACTAGCGGGGCGATTTTATACAATGAGCAGTTCTTC,TRBV28,TRBJ2-1,TRBD2,.
CASSLWSGVRYEQYF,TGTGCCAGCAGCTTATGGTCGGGGGTCCGGTACGAGCAGTACTTC,TRBV7-2,TRBJ2-7,.,.
CASNKAVSTDTQYF,TGTGCCAGCAATAAAGCGGTGAGCACAGATACGCAGTATTTT,TRBV10-3,TRBJ2-3,.,.
CASSVSGDGNTIYF,TGTGCCAGCAGCGTATCGGGGGATGGAAACACCATATATTTT,TRBV9,TRBJ1-3,.,once
CASSEGAGQAYEQYF,TGTGCCAGCAGCGAGGGAGCAGGGCAAGCCTACGAGCAGTACTTC,TRBV7-2,TRBJ2-7,.,few
CASTPTSGTYTGELFF,TGTGCCAGCACCCCTACTAGCGGGACATACACCGGGGAGCTGTTTTTT,TRBV7-2,TRBJ2-2,TRBD2,few
CASRSTSGTSSYEQYF,TGTGCCAGCAGATCGACTAGCGGGACGAGCTCCTACGAGCAGTACTTC,TRBV2,TRBJ2-7,TRBD2,.
CASSTGTSGGLDQETQYF,TGTGCCAGCAGCACTGGGACTAGCGGGGGGTTGGACCAAGAGACCCAGTACTTC,TRBV11-2,TRBJ2-5,TRBD2,.
CASRGYNEQFF,TGTGCCAGCAGGGGGTACAATGAGCAGTTCTTC,TRBV6-1,TRBJ2-1,.,.
CSVKLTGGNIQYF,TGCAGCGTAAAGCTTACGGGGGGAAACATTCAGTACTTC,TRBV29-1,TRBJ2-4,TRBD2,.
CASSEGQSVRNTIYF,TGTGCCAGCAGTGAGGGACAGTCCGTAAGAAACACCATATATTTT,TRBV7-6,TRBJ1-3,TRBD1,few
CASTPTDYGYTF,TGTGCCAGCACCCCGACGGATTATGGCTACACCTTC,TRBV2,TRBJ1-2,.,.
CASGDSSNYGYTF,TGTGCCAGCGGAGACAGCTCGAACTATGGCTACACCTTC,TRBV6-6,TRBJ1-2,.,.
CASSLTIGGTWSPLHF,TGTGCCAGCAGCTTAACTATCGGGGGAACCTGGTCACCCCTCCACTTT,TRBV7-8,TRBJ1-6,.,once
CASSGTVQREKLFF,TGTGCCAGCAGTGGGACTGTTCAGCGGGAAAAACTGTTTTTT,TRBV6-1,TRBJ1-4,.,.
CASSVQGTSYEQYF,TGTGCCAGCAGCGTACAGGGTACTTCCTACGAGCAGTACTTC,TRBV9,TRBJ2-7,.,.
CASSPRLAGGRADEQFF,TGCGCCAGCAGCCCCCGACTAGCGGGGGGGCGTGCGGATGAGCAGTTCTTC,TRBV4-3,TRBJ2-1,TRBD2,.
CAISPLNGTYNEQFF,TGTGCCATCAGCCCTCTAAACGGGACCTACAATGAGCAGTTCTTC,TRBV10-3,TRBJ2-1,.,once
CASSWGTVSGNTIYF,TGTGCCAGCAGCTGGGGGACAGTCTCTGGAAACACCATATATTTT,TRBV5-6,TRBJ1-3,TRBD1,.
CASSYVGGINSPLHF,TGTGCCAGCAGTTACGTTGGAGGGATTAATTCACCCCTCCACTTT,TRBV6-5,TRBJ1-6,.,.
CASGGAGPKRELFF,TGTGCCAGCGGTGGGGCGGGCCCCAAAAGGGAGCTGTTTTTT,TRBV6-5,TRBJ2-2,.,.
CASSLALEQWSQPQHF,TGTGCCAGCAGCTTAGCTTTAGAACAGTGGAGTCAGCCCCAGCATTTT,TRBV7-8,TRBJ1-5,.,.
CATSREGTDTEAFF,TGTGCCACCAGCAGAGAGGGGACAGACACTGAAGCTTTCTTT,TRBV15,TRBJ1-1,TRBD1,.
CASSLGGPKGDEQFF,TGCGCCAGCAGCTTGGGGGGGCCTAAAGGGGATGAGCAGTTCTTC,TRBV5-1,TRBJ2-1,.,.